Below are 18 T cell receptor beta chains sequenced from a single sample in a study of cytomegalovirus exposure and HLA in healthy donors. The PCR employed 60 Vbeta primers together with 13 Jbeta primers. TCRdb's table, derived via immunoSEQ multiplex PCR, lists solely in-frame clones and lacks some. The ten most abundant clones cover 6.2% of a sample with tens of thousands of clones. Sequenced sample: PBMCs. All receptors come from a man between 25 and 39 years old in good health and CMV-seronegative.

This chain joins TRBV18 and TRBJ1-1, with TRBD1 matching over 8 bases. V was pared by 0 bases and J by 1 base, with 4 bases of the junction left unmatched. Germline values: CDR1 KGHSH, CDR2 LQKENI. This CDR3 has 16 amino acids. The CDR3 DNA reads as TGTGCCAGCTCACCACCCTTTGGACAGGGGAACACTGAAGCTTTCTTT. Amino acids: CASSPPFGQGNTEAFF.

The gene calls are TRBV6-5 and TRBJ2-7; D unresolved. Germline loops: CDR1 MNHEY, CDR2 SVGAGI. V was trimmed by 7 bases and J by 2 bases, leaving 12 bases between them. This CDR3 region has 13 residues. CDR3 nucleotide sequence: TGTGCCAGCAAACTGCCGGGTGCCTACGAGCAGTACTTC. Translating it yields CASKLPGAYEQYF.

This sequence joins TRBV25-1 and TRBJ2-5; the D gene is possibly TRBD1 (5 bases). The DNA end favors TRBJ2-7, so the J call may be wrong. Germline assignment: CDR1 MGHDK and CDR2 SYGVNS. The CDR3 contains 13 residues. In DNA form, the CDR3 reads TGTGCCAGCAATGGCAGGGTGAGTTACGAGCAGTACTTC. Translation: CASNGRVSYEQYF.

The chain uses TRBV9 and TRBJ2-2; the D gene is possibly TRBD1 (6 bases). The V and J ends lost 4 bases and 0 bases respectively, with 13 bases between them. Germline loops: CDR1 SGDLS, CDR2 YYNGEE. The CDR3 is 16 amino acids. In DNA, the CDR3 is TGTGCCAGCAGCTTGAACAGGGCAACGAACACCGGGGAGCTGTTTTTT. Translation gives CASSLNRATNTGELFF.

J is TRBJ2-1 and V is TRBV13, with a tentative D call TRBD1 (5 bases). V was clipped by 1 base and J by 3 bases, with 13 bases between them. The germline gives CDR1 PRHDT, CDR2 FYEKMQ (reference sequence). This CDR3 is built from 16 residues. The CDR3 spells CASSLVAGNGYNEQFF. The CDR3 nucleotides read TGTGCCAGCAGCTTAGTCGCAGGGAACGGCTACAATGAGCAGTTCTTC.

CDR3 in DNA: TGTGCCAGCAGCCGTTCACAAGGAGCTAACTATGGCTACACCTTC. It encodes CASSRSQGANYGYTF. V is TRBV5-4 and J is TRBJ1-2; D is ambiguous. With 4 bases removed from V and 0 bases from J, the gap between germline ends came to 13 bases. The germline V gene encodes CDR1 SGHNT and CDR2 YYREEE (reference sequence). CDR3 size: 15 residues.

The CDR3 nucleotides read TGCGCCAGCAGCTTCCAGACAGGGAGAGAAAAACTGTTTTTT. This translates into CASSFQTGREKLFF. The chain couples TRBV4-3 to TRBJ1-4, with 7 bases fitting TRBD1. The trim removed 5 bases at V and 8 bases at J, leaving 8 bases unmatched. Looked up from germline, CDR1 is LGHNA and CDR2 is YSLEER. The CDR3 contains 14 residues.

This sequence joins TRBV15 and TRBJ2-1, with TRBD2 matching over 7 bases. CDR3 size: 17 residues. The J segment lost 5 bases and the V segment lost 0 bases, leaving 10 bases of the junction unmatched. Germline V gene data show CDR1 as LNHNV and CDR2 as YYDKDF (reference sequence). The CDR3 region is CATSRDLVAGGHNEQFF. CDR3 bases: TGTGCCACCAGCAGAGATTTGGTAGCGGGTGGACACAATGAGCAGTTCTTC.

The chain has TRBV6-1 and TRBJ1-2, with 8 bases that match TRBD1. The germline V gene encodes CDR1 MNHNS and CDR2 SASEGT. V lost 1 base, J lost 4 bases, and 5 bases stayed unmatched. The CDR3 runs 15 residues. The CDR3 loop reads CASSEEPGQVYGYTF. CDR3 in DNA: TGTGCCAGCAGTGAAGAACCGGGACAGGTCTATGGCTACACCTTC.

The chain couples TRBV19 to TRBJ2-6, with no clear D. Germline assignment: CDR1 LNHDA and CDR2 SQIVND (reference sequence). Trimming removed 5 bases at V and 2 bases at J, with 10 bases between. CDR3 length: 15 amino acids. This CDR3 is CASSFNGAGANVLTF. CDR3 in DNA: TGTGCCAGTAGTTTCAACGGAGCTGGGGCCAACGTCCTGACTTTC.

The CDR3 bases are TGTGCCAGCAGTGATGGGACAGCCGACTACGAGCAGTACTTC. Translation gives CASSDGTADYEQYF. This chain uses TRBV2 with TRBJ2-7, with TRBD1 identical over 7 bases. The CDR3 sequence is 14 residues long. Germline lookup yields CDR1 SNHLY and CDR2 FYNNEI. Germline trimming cut 3 bases from V and 3 bases from J; bases unmatched to any gene: 5.

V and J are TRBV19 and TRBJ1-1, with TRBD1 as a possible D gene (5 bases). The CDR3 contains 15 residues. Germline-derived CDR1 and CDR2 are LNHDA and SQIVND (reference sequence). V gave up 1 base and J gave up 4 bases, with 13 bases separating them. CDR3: CASSIGVGGVTEAFF. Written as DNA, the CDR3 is TGTGCCAGTAGTATAGGAGTCGGAGGGGTCACTGAAGCTTTCTTT.

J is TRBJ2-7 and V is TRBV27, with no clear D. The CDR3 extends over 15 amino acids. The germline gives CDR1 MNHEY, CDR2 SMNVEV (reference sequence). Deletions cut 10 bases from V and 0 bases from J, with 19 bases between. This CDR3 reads CATAELDDSSYEQYF. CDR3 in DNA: TGTGCCACCGCAGAGCTAGACGATAGCTCCTACGAGCAGTACTTC.

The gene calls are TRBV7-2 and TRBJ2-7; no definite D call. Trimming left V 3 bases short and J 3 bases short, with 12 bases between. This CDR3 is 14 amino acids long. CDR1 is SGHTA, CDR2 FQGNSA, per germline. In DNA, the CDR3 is TGTGCCAGCAGCTTCATCGGGTCTTTCTACGAGCAGTACTTC. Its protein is CASSFIGSFYEQYF.

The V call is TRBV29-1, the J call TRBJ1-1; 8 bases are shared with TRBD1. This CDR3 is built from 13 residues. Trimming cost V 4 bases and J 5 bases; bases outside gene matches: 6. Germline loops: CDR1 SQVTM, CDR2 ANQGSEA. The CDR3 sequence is CSVVRQGFTEAFF. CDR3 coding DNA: TGCAGCGTTGTAAGACAGGGGTTTACTGAAGCTTTCTTT.

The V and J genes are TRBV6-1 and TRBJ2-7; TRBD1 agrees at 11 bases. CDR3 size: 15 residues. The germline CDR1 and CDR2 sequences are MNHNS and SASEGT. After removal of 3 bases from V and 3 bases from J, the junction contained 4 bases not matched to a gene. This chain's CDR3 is CASSEAGTGGYEQYF. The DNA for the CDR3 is TGTGCCAGCAGTGAGGCCGGGACAGGGGGCTACGAGCAGTACTTC.

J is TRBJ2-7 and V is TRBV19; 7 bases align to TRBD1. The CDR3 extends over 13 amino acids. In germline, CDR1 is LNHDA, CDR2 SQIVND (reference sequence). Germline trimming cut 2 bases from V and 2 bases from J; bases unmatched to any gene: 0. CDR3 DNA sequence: TGTGCCAGTAGTATACAGGGGGCCTACGAGCAGTACTTC. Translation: CASSIQGAYEQYF.

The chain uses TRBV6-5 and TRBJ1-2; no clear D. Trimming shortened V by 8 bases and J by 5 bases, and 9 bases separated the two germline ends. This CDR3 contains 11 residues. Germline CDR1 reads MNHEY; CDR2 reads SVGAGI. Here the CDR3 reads CASARGYGYTF. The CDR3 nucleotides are TGTGCCAGCGCGAGAGGGTATGGCTACACCTTC.